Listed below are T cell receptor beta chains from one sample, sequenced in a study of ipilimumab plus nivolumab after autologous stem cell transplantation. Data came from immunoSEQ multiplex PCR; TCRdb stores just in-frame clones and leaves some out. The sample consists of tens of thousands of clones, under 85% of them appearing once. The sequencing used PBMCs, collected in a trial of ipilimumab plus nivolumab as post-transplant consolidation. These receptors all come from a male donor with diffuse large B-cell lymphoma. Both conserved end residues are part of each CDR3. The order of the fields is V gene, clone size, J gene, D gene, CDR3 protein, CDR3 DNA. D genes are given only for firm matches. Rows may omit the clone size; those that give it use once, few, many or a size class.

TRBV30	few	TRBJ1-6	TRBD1	CAWSGQGDSPLHF	TGTGCCTGGAGCGGACAGGGAGATTCACCCCTCCACTTT
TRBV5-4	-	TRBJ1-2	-	CASSSRGGADYGYTF	TGTGCCAGCAGCTCCCGAGGGGGGGCGGACTATGGCTACACCTTC
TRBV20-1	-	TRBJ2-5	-	CSAAWGETQYF	TGCAGTGCTGCCTGGGGGGAGACCCAGTACTTC
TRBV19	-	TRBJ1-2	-	CASSPGRVVNYGYTF	TGTGCCAGTAGCCCCGGAAGGGTGGTTAACTATGGCTACACCTTC
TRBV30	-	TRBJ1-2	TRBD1	CAWSPDRVVGYTF	TGTGCCTGGAGCCCGGACAGGGTAGTTGGCTACACCTTC
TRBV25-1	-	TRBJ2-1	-	CASSEYGFYNEQFF	TGTGCCAGCAGTGAATATGGCTTCTACAATGAGCAGTTCTTC
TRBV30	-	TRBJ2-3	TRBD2	CAWRLAGGTDTQYF	TGTGCCTGGCGACTAGCGGGGGGCACAGATACGCAGTATTTT
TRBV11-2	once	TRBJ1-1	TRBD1	CASSLGGGLRAFF	TGTGCCAGCAGCTTAGGAGGGGGCCTGCGGGCTTTCTTT
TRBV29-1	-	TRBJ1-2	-	CSVYSAYYGYTF	TGCAGCGTTTACTCGGCTTACTATGGCTACACCTTC
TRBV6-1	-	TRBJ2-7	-	CASSEYNYEQYF	TGTGCCAGCAGTGAATACAACTACGAGCAGTACTTC